This TCR beta chain originates from a study of blood T cell repertoires in COVID-19. CDR1 MDHEN and CDR2 SYDVKM come from the germline V gene. The trim removed 6 bases at V and 8 bases at J, leaving 3 bases unmatched. The CDR3 has 14 residues. Here immunoSEQ multiplex PCR was the method, and the copy in TCRdb shows in-frame clones only, minus some. The table records approximately 300,000 clones, about 83% of them present only once. The receptor was derived from a woman aged 45-60 years with acute or convalescent COVID-19. The specimen was peripheral blood. This chain uses TRBV28 with TRBJ2-2; TRBD2 matches at 13 bases. Written as DNA, the CDR3 is TGTGCCAGCAGACGGACTAGCGGGGGTGGGGAGCTGTTTTTT. It yields the protein CASRRTSGGGELFF.